The rows below give T cell receptor beta chains drawn from one sample of a study of blood T cells in healthy people across ages. TCRdb reprocessed the 5' RACE reads with MiXCR, giving one entry per CDR3 protein. The sample shows approximately 960,000 distinct CDR3 sequences, 25% to 35% of them seen only once. These data also formed part of another study, on T cells of mothers and their children.

Input material: blood. The origin of the receptors is a woman aged 35 to 49 in good health. CDR3s include the opening cysteine and the closing phenylalanine or tryptophan. The D gene is left open where the match is weak. Clone size is stated in some rows and not others, as once, few, many or a class when expanded.

d_gene	v_gene	j_gene	abundance	CDR3nt	CDR3aa
NA	TRBV3-1	TRBJ1-6	NA	TGTGCCAGCAGCCAAGATCATAAGGGTCGGGTTTCACCCCTCCACTTT	CASSQDHKGRVSPLHF
NA	TRBV9	TRBJ2-5	once	TGTGCCAGCAGCTTTACAACGATGGAGACCCAGTACTTC	CASSFTTMETQYF
TRBD2	TRBV28	TRBJ2-7	many	TGTGCCAGCAGGGAAACTGCGGGGGGGCGCCGCTCCTACGAGCAGTACTTC	CASRETAGGRRSYEQYF
TRBD2	TRBV7-2	TRBJ2-4	many	TGTGCCAGCAGCGTACTAGCGGGGGGGCAGAAAAACATTCAGTACTTC	CASSVLAGGQKNIQYF
NA	TRBV7-2	TRBJ2-1	NA	TGTGCCAGCAGCTTTGAAGTCCAGGCCTACAATGAGCAGTTCTTC	CASSFEVQAYNEQFF
NA	TRBV20-1	TRBJ2-7	once	TGCAGTGCTAAGGGGGGATCCTACGAGCAGTACTTC	CSAKGGSYEQYF
NA	TRBV5-1	TRBJ2-2	NA	TGCGCCAGCAGCTGGCCCGGGGAGCTGTTTTTT	CASSWPGELFF
TRBD1	TRBV7-8	TRBJ1-2	many	TGTGCCAGCAGCTTGGACAGGGGGCCCTTCTATGGCTACACCTTC	CASSLDRGPFYGYTF
TRBD1	TRBV7-2	TRBJ1-5	NA	TGTGCCAGCAGCCCTGACGGAGGGGGCCAGCCCCAGCATTTT	CASSPDGGGQPQHF
TRBD1	TRBV5-1	TRBJ2-7	NA	TGCGCCAGCAGCTTGGTGGCAGGGGGCTACGACGAGCAGTACTTC	CASSLVAGGYDEQYF
TRBD1	TRBV30	TRBJ2-4	few	TGTGCCTGGAGTGTTATGGACAGGGTGAGGGAGCAGTACTTC	CAWSVMDRVREQYF
NA	TRBV7-2	TRBJ2-4	NA	TGTGCCAACCCAAACGGGGCGAGGAGCAAAAACATTCAGTACTTC	CANPNGARSKNIQYF
TRBD1	TRBV20-1	TRBJ2-7	few	TGCAGTGCGTATAACCGGGACAGGGGAGCCTACGAGCAGTACTTC	CSAYNRDRGAYEQYF
NA	TRBV20-1	TRBJ1-5	NA	TGCAGTGCTCCAACTGCACAGGCTAACAATCAGCCCCAGCATTTT	CSAPTAQANNQPQHF
NA	TRBV7-2	TRBJ1-4	NA	TGTGCCAGCAGCCAGGCCTTCTCGAAAGCGGAAAAACGGTTTTTT	CASSQAFSKAEKRFF
NA	TRBV7-3	TRBJ1-5	NA	TGTGCCAGCAGCTTAAAGGGGACCAACAATCAGCCCCAGCATTTT	CASSLKGTNNQPQHF
NA	TRBV5-1	TRBJ2-6	few	TGCGCCAGCAGCCCGGACACCACTGGGGCCAACGTCCTGACTTTC	CASSPDTTGANVLTF
TRBD2	TRBV19	TRBJ2-1	many	TGTGCCAGTACTACCGGGACTAGCGGGGTCAATGAGCAGTTCTTC	CASTTGTSGVNEQFF
NA	TRBV2	TRBJ2-2	many	TGTGCCAGCAGGTATCAAACAGGAGCGAACACCGGGGAGCTGTTTTTT	CASRYQTGANTGELFF
TRBD2	TRBV3-1	TRBJ2-1	NA	TGTGCCAGCAGCCAGGGACTAGCCCTCTACAATGAGCAGTTCTTC	CASSQGLALYNEQFF
NA	TRBV20-1	TRBJ2-5	few	TGCAGTGCCGCCTTGCACGCAAACAATGAGCAGTACTTC	CSAALHANNEQYF
NA	TRBV28	TRBJ1-4	NA	TGTGCCAGCAGTTTATCGGGGGGGCCAAATGAAAAACGGTTTTTT	CASSLSGGPNEKRFF
TRBD1	TRBV4-1	TRBJ1-1	many	TGCGCCAGCAGCCAACCGGACAGGGGTGAGGCTGAAGCTTTCTTT	CASSQPDRGEAEAFF
NA	TRBV7-9	TRBJ2-7	NA	TGTGCCAGCGGGGCCGACCCGTACAATGAGCAGTACTTC	CASGADPYNEQYF
NA	TRBV7-2	TRBJ1-3	NA	TGTGCCAGCAGCTTCGGCGACTCTGGAAACACCATATATTTT	CASSFGDSGNTIYF
NA	TRBV20-1	TRBJ1-5	NA	TGCAGTGCTCCGGCCCGGGAGAGCAATCAGCCCCAGCATTTT	CSAPARESNQPQHF
NA	TRBV30	TRBJ1-5	few	TGTGCCTGGAGACCCAGGGACCATGGCAATCAGCCCCAGCATTTT	CAWRPRDHGNQPQHF
NA	TRBV5-8	TRBJ2-1	NA	TGTGCCAGCAGCTCCTTCGGCGGGGTCAATGAGCAGTTCTTC	CASSSFGGVNEQFF
NA	TRBV27	TRBJ2-5	many	TGTGCCAGCAGCCTAGACGGGGGTAACCTTCAAGAGACCCAGTACTTC	CASSLDGGNLQETQYF
NA	TRBV27	TRBJ2-7	many	TGTGCCAGCAGTTTTACTGTCCAGGGCGAGCAGTACTTC	CASSFTVQGEQYF
TRBD1	TRBV7-2	TRBJ2-4	NA	TGTGCCAGCAGCTTAGGGGACAGAGAAGGGAACATTCAGTACTTC	CASSLGDREGNIQYF
NA	TRBV7-3	TRBJ2-7	many	TGTGCCAGCCCCTGGAAGTGCTCGCATGGCGACGAGCAGTACTTC	CASPWKCSHGDEQYF
TRBD1	TRBV27	TRBJ1-1	NA	TGTGCCAGCGGAATCGACAGGGGCGGCACTGAAGCTTTCTTT	CASGIDRGGTEAFF
TRBD2	TRBV7-3	TRBJ2-5	many	TGTGCCAGCAGCTTAACGGGAGGGCGTGGGGAGACCCAGTACTTC	CASSLTGGRGETQYF
NA	TRBV12-3/TRBV12-4	TRBJ1-5	NA	TGTGCCAGCAGTTTAGCGCAGGGGAGTATGGTCCAGCATTTT	CASSLAQGSMVQHF
NA	TRBV7-2	TRBJ2-5	few	TGTGCCAGCATAGAGCTGGGGGGGCGGCAAGAGACCCAGTACTTC	CASIELGGRQETQYF
TRBD1	TRBV11-1	TRBJ2-1	many	TGTGCCAGCTCTAGGAACCAGGGGGCCAATGAGCAGTTCTTC	CASSRNQGANEQFF
NA	TRBV5-1	TRBJ2-1	few	TGCGCCAGCTCTCCGGAGGGTGAGCAGTTCTTC	CASSPEGEQFF
NA	TRBV5-1	TRBJ1-2	many	TGCGCCAGCAGTTCCGGGACATATGGCTACACCTTC	CASSSGTYGYTF
NA	TRBV20-1	TRBJ1-4	NA	TGCAGTGCTAGGTTGGGGGGGAGTGAAAAACTGTTTTTT	CSARLGGSEKLFF
TRBD2	TRBV25-1	TRBJ2-5	once	TGTGCCAGCAGTGAAGGACTAGCTTTCGACAATGAGCAGTACTTC	CASSEGLAFDNEQYF
TRBD1	TRBV29-1	TRBJ1-2	few	TGCAGCGTGGGACAGGGGGGAAGCTATGGCTACACCTTC	CSVGQGGSYGYTF
TRBD2	TRBV10-3	TRBJ2-2	NA	TGTGCCATCAGCCTAGGACTAGCGGGGGGGCACCAGCCCGGGGAGCTGTTTTTT	CAISLGLAGGHQPGELFF
NA	TRBV13	TRBJ2-3	once	TGTGCCAGCAGTCTGAGTGGGCATGCTGACATAGATACGCAGTATTTT	CASSLSGHADIDTQYF
NA	TRBV18	TRBJ2-3	few	TGTGCCAGCTCACCACCGCCGGGTGGAGATGCGCAGTATTTT	CASSPPPGGDAQYF
NA	TRBV9	TRBJ1-3	NA	TGTGCCAGCGGAAAGGAAAACACCATATATTTT	CASGKENTIYF
TRBD1	TRBV7-2	TRBJ1-6	NA	TGTGCCAGCAGCTTAGCGCTTTCAGGGGGCCGCTCCTATAATTCACCCCTCCACTTT	CASSLALSGGRSYNSPLHF
NA	TRBV7-3	TRBJ2-1	NA	TGTGCCAGCAGCTTAGACCATGGCTCCTACAATGGGCAGTTCTTC	CASSLDHGSYNGQFF
NA	TRBV4-3	TRBJ1-5	few	TGCGCCAGCAGCCAAACTTGGGGTGGTCATAGCAATCAGCCCCAGCATTTT	CASSQTWGGHSNQPQHF
TRBD1	TRBV4-2	TRBJ1-2	many	TGTGCCAGCAGCTCCTCGACAGGGGGTATTTATGGCTACACCTTC	CASSSSTGGIYGYTF
NA	TRBV29-1	TRBJ1-2	few	TGCAGCGTTGAAGACAGTAGGGGAGGTGGCTACACCTTC	CSVEDSRGGGYTF
TRBD1	TRBV7-9	TRBJ2-7	many	TGTGCCAGCAGCAGCCGGGACAGCTACGAGCAGTACTTC	CASSSRDSYEQYF
NA	TRBV6-6	TRBJ2-3	NA	TGTGCCAGCAGTTACTCCGACGGAGAGGATACAGATACGCAGTATTTT	CASSYSDGEDTDTQYF